These 29 T cell receptor beta chains came from one sample sequenced in a study of blood T cell repertoires in COVID-19. The protocol was immunoSEQ multiplex PCR, while the TCRdb copy is restricted to in-frame clones and leaves out a portion. Here the sample spans about 74,000 clones, under 95% being singletons. The sample taken for sequencing was peripheral blood. These TCRs come from a human donor in a cohort sampled during active COVID-19.

V and J are TRBV30 and TRBJ2-7; D is perhaps TRBD2 (7 bases). Trimming cost V 6 bases and J 0 bases, with 15 bases left between them. The CDR3 is 14 residues long. Per germline, CDR1 GTSNPN and CDR2 SVGIG (reference sequence). The CDR3 loop is CACPRGASSYEQYF. CDR3 nucleotide sequence: TGTGCCTGCCCCCGGGGGGCGAGCTCCTACGAGCAGTACTTC.

The chain combines TRBV5-1 with TRBJ1-1, with 7 bases identical to TRBD1. The CDR3 runs to 16 residues. V dropped 4 bases and J dropped 1; count of bases not matched to a gene: 10. Germline CDR1 SGHRS, CDR2 YFSETQ. CDR3 sequence: CASSQTGRLPNTEAFF. CDR3 nucleotides: TGCGCCAGCAGCCAGACAGGGCGCTTACCGAACACTGAAGCTTTCTTT.

This chain links TRBV6-5 with TRBJ1-2, with TRBD1 matching over 8 bases. Trimming removed 0 bases from V and 7 bases from J; junction bases left unmatched: 4. Germline V gives CDR1 MNHEY, CDR2 SVGAGI. The CDR3 extends over 14 amino acids. CDR3 bases: TGTGCCAGCAGTTACTCGACAGGGGACTCTGGCTACACCTTC. Translated: CASSYSTGDSGYTF.

The chain is built from TRBV10-3 and TRBJ1-5; 7 nucleotides agree with TRBD1. CDR3 size: 13 residues. Per the germline V gene, CDR1 is ENHRY and CDR2 is SYGVKD. The ends lost 10 bases at V and 2 bases at J; junction bases unmatched: 5. The CDR3 region is CATKGTGNQPQHF. The CDR3 nucleotides are TGTGCCACCAAAGGGACAGGCAATCAGCCCCAGCATTTT.

The chain employs TRBV18 and TRBJ1-2; the match to TRBD1 covers 9 bases. CDR1 and CDR2 (germline): KGHSH, LQKENI. There are 15 residues in the CDR3. After removal of 4 bases from V and 0 bases from J, the junction contained 3 bases not matched to a gene. The CDR3 DNA reads TGTGCCAGCTCACATCGACAGGGGGCTAACTATGGCTACACCTTC. Translation gives CASSHRQGANYGYTF.

The chain links TRBV3-1 (or the pseudogene TRBV3-2) to TRBJ2-7; 8 bases match TRBD1. The V gene end was trimmed by 3 bases and the J gene end by 4 bases; junction bases not matched to a gene: 8. The CDR3 extends over 15 amino acids. Per germline, CDR1 LGHDT and CDR2 YNNKEL (reference sequence). The CDR3 DNA reads as TGTGCCAGCAGCCATTTAGCCAGGGGGCGATACGAGCAGTACTTC. This codes for CASSHLARGRYEQYF.

V is TRBV4-2 and J is TRBJ2-7; 9 bases are shared with TRBD1. The CDR3 totals 15 residues. Germline V gene lookup returns CDR1 LGHNA and CDR2 YNFKEQ. J gave up 2 bases and V 0 bases, and 2 bases lay outside the gene matches. The CDR3 region is CASSQEGTGPYEQYF. CDR3 nucleotides: TGTGCCAGCAGCCAAGAGGGGACAGGGCCCTACGAGCAGTACTTC.

This clone has just a few counts. The rearrangement links TRBV15 to TRBJ2-1; 10 bases match TRBD2. The V gene end was trimmed by 1 base and the J gene end by 6 bases; junction bases not matched to a gene: 3. The CDR3 length is 15 residues. Per germline, CDR1 LNHNV and CDR2 YYDKDF (reference sequence). The CDR3 protein is CATSRGASGSNEQFF. CDR3 bases: TGTGCCACCAGCAGAGGGGCTAGCGGGAGCAATGAGCAGTTCTTC.

The rearrangement joins TRBV7-9 to TRBJ2-5, with TRBD2 matching over 15 bases. The V gene's germline CDR1 is SEHNR and CDR2 FQNEAQ (reference sequence). The CDR3 has 18 residues. Trimming removed 1 base from V and 5 bases from J; junction bases left unmatched: 8. CDR3 coding DNA: TGTGCCAGCAGCTTAGTGGGACTAGCGGGAGGTGTTTTGGAGACCCAGTACTTC. Translated: CASSLVGLAGGVLETQYF.

This clone was counted a few times. This sequence joins TRBV6-1 and TRBJ1-2; no firm D call. CDR3 length equals 16 residues. V lost 4 bases and J 8 bases, leaving 23 bases between the germline ends. Germline loops: CDR1 MNHNS, CDR2 SASEGT. This CDR3 reads CASSGYPLGDGRGYTF. The DNA for the CDR3 is TGTGCCAGCAGTGGATACCCCTTGGGCGACGGCCGGGGCTACACCTTC.

The J gene is TRBJ2-1, the V gene TRBV7-2; 13 nucleotides align to TRBD2. CDR3 size: 16 residues. CDR1 SGHTA and CDR2 FQGNSA come from the germline V gene. V was clipped by 2 bases and J by 4 bases; unmatched bases: 2. The CDR3 sequence: CASSLLGLAGYNEQFF. The CDR3 nucleotides read TGTGCCAGCAGCTTACTGGGACTAGCGGGATACAATGAGCAGTTCTTC.

V gene TRBV28 combines with J gene TRBJ2-3; 13 bases are a match to TRBD2. The J segment lost 8 bases and the V segment lost 8 bases, leaving 7 bases of the junction unmatched. Germline loops: CDR1 MDHEN, CDR2 SYDVKM. The CDR3 is 14 amino acids. The CDR3 nucleotides are TGTGCCAGCCTCGGGACTAGCGGGACAAGTACGCAGTATTTT. This gives the protein CASLGTSGTSTQYF. The full variable domain, with the rest looked up from reference TRBV28 and TRBJ2-3, is DVKVTQSSRYLVKRTGEKVFLECVQDMDHENMFWYRQDPGLGLRLIYFSYDVKMKEKGDIPEGYSVSREKKERFSLILESASTNQTSMYLCASLGTSGTSTQYFGPGTRLTVL.

The chain employs TRBV5-8 and TRBJ1-5, with D perhaps matching TRBD1 (5 bases). Per the germline V gene, CDR1 is SGHTS and CDR2 is YDEGEE. The length of the CDR3 is 15 residues. V lost 0 bases and J lost 7, with 14 bases in between. The CDR3 spells CASSLEGNQWQPQHF. The CDR3 DNA is TGTGCCAGCAGCTTGGAGGGGAACCAATGGCAGCCCCAGCATTTT.

The chain is built from TRBV5-6 and TRBJ1-3, with a weak D call TRBD1 (5 bases). The germline V gene has CDR1 SGHDT and CDR2 YYEEEE. Between the trimmed V and J ends, which lost 3 bases and 0 bases, there was a span of 10 bases. The CDR3 consists of 15 residues. CDR3 coding DNA: TGTGCCAGCAGCTCCTTACAGGACTCTGGAAACACCATATATTTT. Translated: CASSSLQDSGNTIYF.

V usage is TRBV27 and J usage is TRBJ2-3; D call uncertain. Germline lookup yields CDR1 MNHEY and CDR2 SMNVEV (reference sequence). V lost 5 bases and J lost 0, with 15 bases in between. CDR3 length: 16 amino acids. The CDR3 region is CASSLRQLQSTDTQYF. The CDR3 region has the DNA TGTGCCAGCAGTCTACGACAACTCCAAAGCACAGATACGCAGTATTTT.

V and J are TRBV7-2 and TRBJ2-7, with 8 bases matching TRBD2. This CDR3 spans 14 amino acids. Germline loops: CDR1 SGHTA, CDR2 FQGNSA. J lost 6 bases, V lost 2 bases, and 6 bases had no gene match. The CDR3 DNA sequence: TGTGCCAGCAGCTTAAGTAGCGGGATGCCCGAGCAGTACTTC. Encoded protein: CASSLSSGMPEQYF.

J is TRBJ2-3 and V is TRBV11-2; the match to TRBD2 covers 12 bases. Trimming took 2 bases from V and 5 from J; bases not matched to a gene: 11. The V gene's germline CDR1 is SGHAT and CDR2 FQNNGV. This CDR3 contains 18 residues. The CDR3 nucleotides are TGTGCCAGCAGCTTAACCCCTAGCGGGAGGGCCTCAAGAGATACGCAGTATTTT. Amino acids: CASSLTPSGRASRDTQYF.

V usage is TRBV19 and J usage is TRBJ2-6; 9 nucleotides agree with TRBD1. V shed 2 bases, J shed 4 bases, and the junction held 6 bases outside the gene matches. The CDR3 has 17 residues. Per germline, CDR1 LNHDA and CDR2 SQIVND (reference sequence). This chain's CDR3 is CASSIPRTGVGANVLTF. CDR3 sequence (DNA): TGTGCCAGTAGTATACCTCGGACAGGGGTAGGGGCCAACGTCCTGACTTTC. Looking up the rest from reference TRBV19 and TRBJ2-6 gives the full variable domain: DGGITQSPKYLFRKEGQNVTLSCEQNLNHDAMYWYRQDPGQGLRLIYYSQIVNDFQKGDIAEGYSVSREKKESFPLTVTSAQKNPTAFYLCASSIPRTGVGANVLTFGAGSRLTVL.

This clone was counted once. The chain is built from TRBV25-1 and TRBJ1-1; tentatively, D is TRBD1 (6 bases). V lost 6 bases and J 6 bases, leaving 17 bases between the germline ends. The CDR3 is 14 residues long. CDR1 and CDR2 (germline): MGHDK, SYGVNS. The CDR3 loop reads CASRTQVGASEAFF. The CDR3 DNA sequence: TGTGCCAGCAGGACACAGGTGGGGGCCTCTGAAGCTTTCTTT.

This clone was counted between two and nine times. This chain links TRBV10-3 with TRBJ2-7; 12 positions match TRBD2. Germline V gene lookup returns CDR1 ENHRY and CDR2 SYGVKD. The V gene end was trimmed by 3 bases and the J gene end by 3 bases; junction bases not matched to a gene: 3. This CDR3 is built from 15 residues. The CDR3 nucleotides are TGTGCCATCAGTGAAACGGGACTAGCGGGCTACGAGCAGTACTTC. This codes for CAISETGLAGYEQYF.

DNA of the CDR3: TGTGCCAGCAGCTTATCGCCGGGACAGAACTCCTACGAGCAGTACTTC. As protein: CASSLSPGQNSYEQYF. This chain joins TRBV7-2 and TRBJ2-7; 7 bases match TRBD1. Germline CDR1 and CDR2: SGHTA and FQGNSA. The CDR3 is made up of 16 amino acids. V shed 2 bases, J shed 0 bases, and the junction held 7 bases outside the gene matches.

The CDR3 sequence: CASRGLAGDGAQYF. Written as DNA, the CDR3 is TGTGCCAGCAGGGGACTAGCGGGAGACGGGGCCCAGTACTTC. The chain uses TRBV2 and TRBJ2-5, with 14 nucleotides matching TRBD2. The CDR3 extends over 14 amino acids. CDR1 is SNHLY and CDR2 is FYNNEI in the germline V gene. Trimming took 6 bases from V and 9 from J; bases not matched to a gene: 6.

J is TRBJ1-2 and V is TRBV7-2; 10 bases line up with TRBD1. Germline lookup yields CDR1 SGHTA and CDR2 FQGNSA. This CDR3 has 13 residues. The junction had 6 bases not matched to a gene; V was cut back by 6 bases and J by 8 bases. In DNA, the CDR3 is TGTGCCAGCAGACCGGGACAGGGGAGGGGCTACACCTTC. Amino acid sequence: CASRPGQGRGYTF.

This rearrangement joins TRBV4-3 to TRBJ1-3, with D uncertain. V dropped 0 bases and J dropped 3 bases, with 12 bases sitting between them. Per the germline V gene, CDR1 is LGHNA and CDR2 is YSLEER. The CDR3 runs 16 residues. CDR3 sequence: CASSQEWRESGNTIYF. In DNA, the CDR3 is TGCGCCAGCAGCCAAGAATGGAGGGAGAGTGGAAACACCATATATTTT.

This clone is a singleton in its sample. For the CDR3, the DNA is TGTGCCAGCAGCGTAGAAGCCGGGCCGGGGTGGAGCGGACCTATTAGCACAGATACGCAGTATTTT. The encoded protein is CASSVEAGPGWSGPISTDTQYF. This chain uses TRBV9 with TRBJ2-3; possibly TRBD2 for D (5 bases). The CDR3 is 22 amino acids. Germline assignment: CDR1 SGDLS and CDR2 YYNGEE. Trimming left V 0 bases short and J 0 bases short, with 29 bases between.

This chain uses TRBV5-1 with TRBJ2-1, with 8 bases aligning to TRBD2. J was trimmed by 6 bases and V by 0 bases; bases with no gene match: 8. The V gene's germline CDR1 is SGHRS and CDR2 YFSETQ. This CDR3 has 16 amino acids. This chain's CDR3 is CASSLVPGLAGNEQFF. The CDR3 coding sequence is TGCGCCAGCAGCTTGGTCCCGGGCCTAGCGGGCAATGAGCAGTTCTTC.

The genes are TRBV15 and TRBJ2-3, with D possibly being TRBD2 (5 bases). Between the trimmed V and J ends, which lost 0 bases and 11 bases, there was a span of 9 bases. Looked up from germline, CDR1 is LNHNV and CDR2 is YYDKDF (reference sequence). The CDR3 extends over 12 amino acids. The CDR3 region has the DNA TGTGCCACCAGCAGAGATGTGGGAGTGCAGTATTTT. Translating gives CATSRDVGVQYF. The full variable domain, completed using reference TRBV15 and TRBJ2-3, is DAMVIQNPRYQVTQFGKPVTLSCSQTLNHNVMYWYQQKSSQAPKLLFHYYDKDFNNEADTPDNFQSRRPNTSFCFLDIRSPGLGDTAMYLCATSRDVGVQYFGPGTRLTVL.

This CDR3 is CASSVTGGEETQYF. Written as DNA, the CDR3 is TGTGCCAGCAGCGTGACAGGGGGCGAAGAGACCCAGTACTTC. The chain combines TRBV2 with TRBJ2-5; 10 nucleotides match TRBD1. The CDR3 runs 14 residues. CDR1 and CDR2 from the germline V gene are SNHLY and FYNNEI. V lost 6 bases and J lost 3; bases outside the gene matches: 4.

This chain uses TRBV19 with TRBJ1-4; no clear D. This CDR3 has 13 amino acids. The germline V gene encodes CDR1 LNHDA and CDR2 SQIVND (reference sequence). The V gene lost 7 bases and the J gene lost 8 bases, with 14 bases spanning the gap. CDR3 in amino acids: CASKRADREKLFF. DNA for the CDR3: TGTGCCAGTAAGAGGGCGGATCGGGAAAAACTGTTTTTT.